This T cell receptor beta chain was captured in a study of cytomegalovirus exposure and HLA in healthy donors. Study results and caveats: Some highly shared sequence variants likely arose as a pipeline artifact. Looking again later, the authors saw that most CMV-associated TCR beta chains seemed HLA-restricted. Associated with HLA alleles at 0.05 false discovery rate in a later analysis were approximately 17,000 TCR beta sequences. Cytomegalovirus association was assigned to under 200 TCR beta chains.

This CDR3 comprises 16 residues. V gave up 3 bases and J gave up 7 bases; unmatched junction bases: 11. CDR1 SEHNR and CDR2 FQNEAQ come from the germline V gene (reference sequence). About this clone: Its specificity is not known.

The PCR contained 60 Vbeta and 13 Jbeta primers. Libraries were prepared by immunoSEQ multiplex PCR; TCRdb keeps only in-frame clonotypes and omits some of them. The sample contains 170,000 or so clones, approximately 84% of which appear only once. The source material was PBMCs. The origin of this receptor is a girl aged 10 to 17 in good health and CMV-seropositive. The J gene is TRBJ2-1, the V gene TRBV7-9, with 8 bases lining up with TRBD1. CDR3 sequence reads: CASSFRGQGGSNEQFF. The CDR3 DNA sequence: TGTGCCAGCAGCTTTCGAGGACAGGGAGGTAGTAATGAGCAGTTCTTC.